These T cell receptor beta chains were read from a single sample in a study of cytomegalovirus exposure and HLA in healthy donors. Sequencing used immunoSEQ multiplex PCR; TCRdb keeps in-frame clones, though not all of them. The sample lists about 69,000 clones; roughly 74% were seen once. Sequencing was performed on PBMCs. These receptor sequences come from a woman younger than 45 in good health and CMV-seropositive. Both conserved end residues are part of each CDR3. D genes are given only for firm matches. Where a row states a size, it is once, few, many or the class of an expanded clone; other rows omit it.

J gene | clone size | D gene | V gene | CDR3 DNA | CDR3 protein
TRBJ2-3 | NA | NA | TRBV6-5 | TGTGCCAGCAGTTACCTCTCGGGAAGCACAGATACGCAGTATTTT | CASSYLSGSTDTQYF
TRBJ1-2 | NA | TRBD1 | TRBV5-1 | TGCGCCAGCAGCTCAGGGACAGATAGCTATGGCTACACCTTC | CASSSGTDSYGYTF
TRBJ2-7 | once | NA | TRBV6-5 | TGTGCCAGCAGTTACTCGAGGCGGAGGAGCTCCTACGAGCAGTACTTC | CASSYSRRRSSYEQYF
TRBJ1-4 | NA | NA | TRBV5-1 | TGCGCCAGCAGCCCCCTCCGGAGTGAAAAACTGTTTTTT | CASSPLRSEKLFF
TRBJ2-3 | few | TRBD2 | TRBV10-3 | TGTGCCACAGGGACTAGCGGCACAGATACGCAGTATTTT | CATGTSGTDTQYF
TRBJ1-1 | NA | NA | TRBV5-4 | TGTGCCAGCAGCTTCCCTAACACTGAAGCTTTCTTT | CASSFPNTEAFF
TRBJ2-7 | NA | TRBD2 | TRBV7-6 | TGTGCCAGCAGCCGTCGACTAGCGGGTAAAACCTACGAGCAGTACTTC | CASSRRLAGKTYEQYF
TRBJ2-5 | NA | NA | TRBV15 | TGTGCCACCAGCAGAGACAGGGGAGAGACCCAGTACTTC | CATSRDRGETQYF
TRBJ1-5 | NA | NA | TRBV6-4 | TGTGCCAGCAGTGCCGTCTTGGGGGGTCAGCCCCAGCATTTT | CASSAVLGGQPQHF
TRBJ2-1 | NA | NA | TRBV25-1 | TGTGCCAGCAGTCTTTATGAGCAGTTCTTC | CASSLYEQFF
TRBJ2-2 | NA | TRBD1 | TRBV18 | TGTGCCAGCTCACCACGACCGGGACAGGGAGTCGGGGAGCTGTTTTTT | CASSPRPGQGVGELFF
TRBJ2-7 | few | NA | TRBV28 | TGTGCCAGCAATACGTGGAGGGGCTCCTACGAGCAGTACTTC | CASNTWRGSYEQYF
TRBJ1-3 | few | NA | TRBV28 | TGTGCCAGCAGTTCCCGTGGAAACACCATATATTTT | CASSSRGNTIYF
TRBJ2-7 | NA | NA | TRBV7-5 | TGTGCCAGAAGCTTAGAGGCCGGGGCGGGACCCCTCGAGCAGTACTTC | CARSLEAGAGPLEQYF
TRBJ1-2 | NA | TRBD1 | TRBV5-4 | TGTGCCAGCAGCTCGAAAGGGACAGGGAGGAATGGCTACACCTTC | CASSSKGTGRNGYTF
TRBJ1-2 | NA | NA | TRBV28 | TGTGCCATCCCAAGGTGGGCAGGGAAGGGTGGCTACACCTTC | CAIPRWAGKGGYTF
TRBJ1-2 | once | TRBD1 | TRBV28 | TGTGCCAGCAGCCGGCCCGGGACAGGGAACTATGGCTACACCTTC | CASSRPGTGNYGYTF
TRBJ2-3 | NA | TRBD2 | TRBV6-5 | TGTGCCAGCAGCCTAGCGGGGGCTAGGTCAGATACGCAGTATTTT | CASSLAGARSDTQYF
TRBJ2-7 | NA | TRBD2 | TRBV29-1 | TGCAGCGTTAGCCGGGAGGGCTACGAGCAGTACTTC | CSVSREGYEQYF
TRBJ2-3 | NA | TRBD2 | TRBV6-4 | TGTGCCAGCAGTGACAGTGGGAGGGCAGATACGCAGTATTTT | CASSDSGRADTQYF
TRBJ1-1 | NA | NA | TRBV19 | TGTGCCAGTAGCCAGGCCAGATTAAACACTGAAGCTTTCTTT | CASSQARLNTEAFF
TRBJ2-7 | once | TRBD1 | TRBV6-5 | TGTGCCAGCAGTTACCGGGACAGGGGTTGGGAGCAGTACTTC | CASSYRDRGWEQYF
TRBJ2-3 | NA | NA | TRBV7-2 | TGTGCCAGCAGCTTAGTTATCCTAGCAGATACGCAGTATTTT | CASSLVILADTQYF
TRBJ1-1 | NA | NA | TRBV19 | TGTGCCAGTGCGACAGCAGAACTGAACACTGAAGCTTTCTTT | CASATAELNTEAFF
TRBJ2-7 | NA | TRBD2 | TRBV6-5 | TGTGCCAGCAGCGAGAGCGGGAGGCGGTACGAGCAGTACTTC | CASSESGRRYEQYF
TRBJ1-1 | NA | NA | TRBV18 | TGTGCCAGCTCACGGCGGGGGGAGAACACTGAAGCTTTCTTT | CASSRRGENTEAFF
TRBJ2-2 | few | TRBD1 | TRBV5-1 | TGCGCCAGCAAGACAGGGGGCAGCGGGGAGCTGTTTTTT | CASKTGGSGELFF
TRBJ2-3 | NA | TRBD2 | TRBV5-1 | TGCGCCAGCAGCCAAGGACTAGCGGGAGTGGTCACAGATACGCAGTATTTT | CASSQGLAGVVTDTQYF
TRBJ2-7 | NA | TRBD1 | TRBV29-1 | TGCAGCGTTGGCGGGACAGGGGGAATCTACGAGCAGTACTTC | CSVGGTGGIYEQYF
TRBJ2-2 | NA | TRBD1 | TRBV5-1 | TGCGCCAGCAGCCGACAGGGGGCGGCGAACACCGGGGAGCTGTTTTTT | CASSRQGAANTGELFF
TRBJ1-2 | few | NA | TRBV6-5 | TGTGCCAGCGGGGGGTACGGTGGCTACACCTTC | CASGGYGGYTF
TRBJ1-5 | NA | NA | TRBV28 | TGTGCCAGCAGTTTACTAGGTCAGCCCCAGCATTTT | CASSLLGQPQHF
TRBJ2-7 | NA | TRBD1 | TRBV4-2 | TGTGCCAGCAGCCATTCGACAGGGGAACCCTACGAGCAGTACTTC | CASSHSTGEPYEQYF
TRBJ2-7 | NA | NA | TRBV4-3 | TGCGCCAGCAGCCACCATAGCGGTTCTGCCTACGAGCAGTACTTC | CASSHHSGSAYEQYF
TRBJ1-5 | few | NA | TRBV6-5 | TGTGCCAGCAGTCCCCTCGGGGGCAATCAGCCCCAGCATTTT | CASSPLGGNQPQHF
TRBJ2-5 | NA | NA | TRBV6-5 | TGTGCCAGCAGTTACTCGGGCTTGCGCGTGGAGACCCAGTACTTC | CASSYSGLRVETQYF
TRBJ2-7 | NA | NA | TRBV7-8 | TGTGCCAGCAGCTTAGGGACTACCTACGAGCAGTACTTC | CASSLGTTYEQYF
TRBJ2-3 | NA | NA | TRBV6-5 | TGTGCCAGCAGTTACTCGGGAGGTAGTGCAGATACGCAGTATTTT | CASSYSGGSADTQYF
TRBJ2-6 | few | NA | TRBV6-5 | TGTGCCAGCGGGCGCTCTGGGGCCAACGTCCTGACTTTC | CASGRSGANVLTF
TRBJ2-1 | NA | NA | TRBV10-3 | TGTGCCATCAGTGAGTTCGTAGATGAGCAGTTCTTC | CAISEFVDEQFF
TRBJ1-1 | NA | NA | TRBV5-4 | TGTGCCAGCAGCTTGGACTGGAACACTGAAGCTTTCTTT | CASSLDWNTEAFF
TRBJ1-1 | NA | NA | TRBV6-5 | TGTGCCAGCAGTTACTTTGGGCAGGTGAACACTGAAGCTTTCTTT | CASSYFGQVNTEAFF
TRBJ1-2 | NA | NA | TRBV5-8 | TGTGCCAGCAGGTTCCCAGGGGCCTATGGCTACACCTTC | CASRFPGAYGYTF
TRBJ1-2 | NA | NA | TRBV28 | TGTGCCAGCAGCCTTCTATACTCGGGTTTGGGTGGCTACACCTTC | CASSLLYSGLGGYTF
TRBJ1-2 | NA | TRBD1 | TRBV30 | TGTGCCTGGAGGGGGGACAGGTCCTCCCATGGCTACACCTTC | CAWRGDRSSHGYTF
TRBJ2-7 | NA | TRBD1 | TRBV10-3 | TGTGCCACCAGGCGACAGGGGGCGTTCACCTTCTCCTACGAGCAGTACTTC | CATRRQGAFTFSYEQYF
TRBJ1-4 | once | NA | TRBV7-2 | TGTGCCAGCAGCTCCCGGAGAATGGGAGGAGAAAAACTGTTTTTT | CASSSRRMGGEKLFF
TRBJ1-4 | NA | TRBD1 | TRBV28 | TGTGCCAGCAGTCCGCTTGGACAGGCTCTTGGTGAAAAACTGTTTTTT | CASSPLGQALGEKLFF
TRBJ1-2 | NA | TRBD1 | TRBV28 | TGTGCCAGCAGCCCCGGACAGGGGTATGGCTACACCTTC | CASSPGQGYGYTF